A selection of T cell receptor beta chains follows, all from one sample in a study of radiation and T cells in renal cell carcinoma. TCRdb's copy holds only in-frame clones and misses some; the assay was immunoSEQ multiplex PCR. The sample consists of about 120,000 clones, 81% of them appearing once. The sequences come from blood, collected from a patient whose treatment included radiotherapy and nephrectomy. These receptors came from a middle-aged man with renal cell carcinoma. Each CDR3 is given without its conserved first and last residue.

j_call: TRBJ2-3; v_call: TRBV5-1; cdr3_aa: ASSPLAETSTDTQY
j_call: TRBJ1-3; v_call: TRBV19; cdr3_aa: ASSRNKGTGNTIY
j_call: TRBJ1-2; v_call: TRBV5-1; cdr3_aa: ASTEAHANYGYT
j_call: TRBJ2-5; v_call: TRBV2; cdr3_aa: ATSSWGPQETQY
j_call: TRBJ2-1; v_call: TRBV18; cdr3_aa: ASSPDQIGEQF
j_call: TRBJ2-7; v_call: TRBV19; cdr3_aa: ASSMKLAGVSYEQY
j_call: TRBJ1-4; v_call: TRBV5-1; cdr3_aa: ASSPHPTDPTQKLF
j_call: TRBJ2-5; v_call: TRBV5-1; cdr3_aa: ASSFFSAGQETQY
j_call: TRBJ2-7; v_call: TRBV5-1; cdr3_aa: ASSLVLGFYEQY
j_call: TRBJ2-1; v_call: TRBV9; cdr3_aa: ASSLQPEVSSYNEQF
j_call: TRBJ2-1; v_call: TRBV6-1; cdr3_aa: ASIAGGPGNEQF
j_call: TRBJ2-7; v_call: TRBV28; cdr3_aa: ASSREGQTYEQY
j_call: TRBJ2-7; v_call: TRBV6-5; cdr3_aa: ASSLRDQTIYEQY
j_call: TRBJ1-1; v_call: TRBV30; cdr3_aa: AWSDSRKGVSEAF
j_call: TRBJ2-1; v_call: TRBV27; cdr3_aa: ASSFLYEQF
j_call: TRBJ2-5; v_call: TRBV11-2; cdr3_aa: ASSLGSGGEETQY
j_call: TRBJ2-5; v_call: TRBV18; cdr3_aa: ASSPPSGKETQY
j_call: TRBJ2-2; v_call: TRBV7-6; cdr3_aa: ASRGTNTGELF
j_call: TRBJ2-2; v_call: TRBV15; cdr3_aa: ATSTISGREYTGELF